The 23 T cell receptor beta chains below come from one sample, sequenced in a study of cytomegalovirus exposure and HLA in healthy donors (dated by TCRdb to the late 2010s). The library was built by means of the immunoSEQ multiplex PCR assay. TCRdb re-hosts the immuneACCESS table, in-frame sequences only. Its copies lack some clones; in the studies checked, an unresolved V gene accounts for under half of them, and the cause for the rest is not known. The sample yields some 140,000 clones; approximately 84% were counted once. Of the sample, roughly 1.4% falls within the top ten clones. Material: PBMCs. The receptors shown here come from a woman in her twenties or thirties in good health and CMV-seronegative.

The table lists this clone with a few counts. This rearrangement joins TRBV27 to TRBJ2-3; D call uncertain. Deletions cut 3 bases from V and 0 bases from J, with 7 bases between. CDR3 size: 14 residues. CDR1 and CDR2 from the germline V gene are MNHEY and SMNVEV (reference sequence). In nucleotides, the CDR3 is TGTGCCAGCAGTTTGGAGAAAAGCACAGATACGCAGTATTTT. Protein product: CASSLEKSTDTQYF.

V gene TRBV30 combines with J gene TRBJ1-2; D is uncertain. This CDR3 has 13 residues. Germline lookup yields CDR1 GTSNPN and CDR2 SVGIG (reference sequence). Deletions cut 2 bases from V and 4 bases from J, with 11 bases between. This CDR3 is CAWSPGRGYGYTF. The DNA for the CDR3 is TGTGCCTGGAGTCCCGGACGGGGCTATGGCTACACCTTC.

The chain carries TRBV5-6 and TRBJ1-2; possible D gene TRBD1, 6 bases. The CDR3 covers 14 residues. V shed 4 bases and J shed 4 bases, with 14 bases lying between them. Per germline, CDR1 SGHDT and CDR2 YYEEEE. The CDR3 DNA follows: TGTGCCAGCAGCCCCGTTGACAGGACCTATGGCTACACCTTC. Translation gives CASSPVDRTYGYTF.

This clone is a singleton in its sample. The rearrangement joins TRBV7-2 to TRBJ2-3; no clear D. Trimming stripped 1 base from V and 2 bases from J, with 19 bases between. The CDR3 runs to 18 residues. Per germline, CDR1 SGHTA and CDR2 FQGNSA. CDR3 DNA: TGTGCCAGCAGCTTAGGATCCCTCTTGGCGGCCCCCACAGATACGCAGTATTTT. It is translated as CASSLGSLLAAPTDTQYF.

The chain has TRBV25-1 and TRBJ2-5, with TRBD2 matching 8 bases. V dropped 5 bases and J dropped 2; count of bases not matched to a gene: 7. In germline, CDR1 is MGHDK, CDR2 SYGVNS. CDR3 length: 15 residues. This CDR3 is CASSLAGGPQETQYF. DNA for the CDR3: TGTGCCAGCAGTCTCGCGGGGGGCCCTCAAGAGACCCAGTACTTC.

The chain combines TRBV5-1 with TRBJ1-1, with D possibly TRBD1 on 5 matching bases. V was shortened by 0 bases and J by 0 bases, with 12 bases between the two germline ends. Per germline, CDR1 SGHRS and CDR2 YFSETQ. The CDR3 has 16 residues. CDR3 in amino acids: CASSLGGSLMNTEAFF. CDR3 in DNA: TGCGCCAGCAGCTTGGGGGGCAGCCTAATGAACACTGAAGCTTTCTTT. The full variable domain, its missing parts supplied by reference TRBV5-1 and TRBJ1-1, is KAGVTQTPRYLIKTRGQQVTLSCSPISGHRSVSWYQQTPGQGLQFLFEYFSETQRNKGNFPGRFSGRQFSNSRSEMNVSTLELGDSALYLCASSLGGSLMNTEAFFGQGTRLTVV.

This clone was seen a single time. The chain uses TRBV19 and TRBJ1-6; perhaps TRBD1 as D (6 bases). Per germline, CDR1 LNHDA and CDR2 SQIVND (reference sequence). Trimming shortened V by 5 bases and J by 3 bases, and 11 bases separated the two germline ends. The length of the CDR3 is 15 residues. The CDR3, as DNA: TGTGCCAGTAGTGTACTACAGGGCTATAATTCACCCCTCCACTTT. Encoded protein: CASSVLQGYNSPLHF.

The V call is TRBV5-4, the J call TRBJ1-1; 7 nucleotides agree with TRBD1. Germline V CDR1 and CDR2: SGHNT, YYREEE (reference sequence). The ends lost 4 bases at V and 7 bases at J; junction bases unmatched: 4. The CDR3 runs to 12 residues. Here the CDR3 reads CASSGDSYEAFF. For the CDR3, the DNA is TGTGCCAGCAGCGGGGACAGTTATGAAGCTTTCTTT.

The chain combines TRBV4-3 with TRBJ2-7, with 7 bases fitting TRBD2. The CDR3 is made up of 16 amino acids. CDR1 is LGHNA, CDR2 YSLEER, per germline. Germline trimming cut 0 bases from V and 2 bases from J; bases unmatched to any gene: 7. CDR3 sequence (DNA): TGCGCCAGCAGCCAAGAGCCGGGACGGGGGGCCTACGAGCAGTACTTC. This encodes CASSQEPGRGAYEQYF.

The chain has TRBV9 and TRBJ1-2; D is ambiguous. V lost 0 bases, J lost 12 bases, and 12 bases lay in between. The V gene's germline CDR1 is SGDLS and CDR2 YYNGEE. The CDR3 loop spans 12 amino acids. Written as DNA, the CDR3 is TGTGCCAGCAGCGTAGTTTCTGGGAGTCACACCTTC. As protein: CASSVVSGSHTF.

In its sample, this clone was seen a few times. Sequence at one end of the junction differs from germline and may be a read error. The CDR3 coding sequence is TGTGCTAGCAGCTTAGCAACAGGGTCCAATGAGCAGTTCTTC. This encodes CASSLATGSNEQFF. The V gene is TRBV7-7, the J gene TRBJ2-1; D perhaps matches TRBD1 (6 bases). CDR3 length: 14 residues. Germline CDR1 and CDR2: SSHAT and FNYEAQ (reference sequence).

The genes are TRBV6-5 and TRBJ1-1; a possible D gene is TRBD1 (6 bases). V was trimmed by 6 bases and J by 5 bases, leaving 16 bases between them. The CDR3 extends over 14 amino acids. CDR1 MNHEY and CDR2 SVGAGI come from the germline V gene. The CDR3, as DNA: TGTGCCAGCAGAAGACACGACGACAGGACTGAAGCTTTCTTT. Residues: CASRRHDDRTEAFF.

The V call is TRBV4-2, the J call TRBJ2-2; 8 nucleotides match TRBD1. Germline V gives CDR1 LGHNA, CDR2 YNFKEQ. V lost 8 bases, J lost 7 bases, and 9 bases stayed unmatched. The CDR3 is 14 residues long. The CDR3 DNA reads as TGTGCCAGCCGCGGACAGGGCACGGACGGGGAGCTGTTTTTT. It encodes CASRGQGTDGELFF.

The CDR3 DNA reads as TGTGCCAGCAGTGAACCTCATAGCGGGGGCACAGATACGCAGTATTTT. Translated: CASSEPHSGGTDTQYF. The chain employs TRBV25-1 and TRBJ2-3, with TRBD2 identical over 8 bases. V was pared by 2 bases and J by 1 base, with 5 bases of the junction left unmatched. The CDR3 loop spans 16 amino acids. Looked up from germline, CDR1 is MGHDK and CDR2 is SYGVNS. Combining the CDR3 with reference TRBV25-1 and TRBJ2-3 gives the whole variable domain EADIYQTPRYLVIGTGKKITLECSQTMGHDKMYWYQQDPGMELHLIHYSYGVNSTEKGDLSSESTVSRIRTEHFPLTLESARPSHTSQYLCASSEPHSGGTDTQYFGPGTRLTVL.

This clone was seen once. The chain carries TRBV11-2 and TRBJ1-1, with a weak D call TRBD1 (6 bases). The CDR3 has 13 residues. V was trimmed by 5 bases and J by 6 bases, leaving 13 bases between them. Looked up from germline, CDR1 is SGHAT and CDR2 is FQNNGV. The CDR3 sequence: CASSNYRAAEAFF. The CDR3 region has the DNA TGTGCCAGCAGCAACTACAGGGCCGCTGAAGCTTTCTTT.

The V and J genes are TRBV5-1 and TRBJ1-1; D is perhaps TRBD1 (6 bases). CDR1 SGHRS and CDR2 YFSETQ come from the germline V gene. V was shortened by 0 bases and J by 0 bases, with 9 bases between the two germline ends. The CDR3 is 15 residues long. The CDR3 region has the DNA TGCGCCAGCAGCTTGGATACAGGGTTGAACACTGAAGCTTTCTTT. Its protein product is CASSLDTGLNTEAFF.

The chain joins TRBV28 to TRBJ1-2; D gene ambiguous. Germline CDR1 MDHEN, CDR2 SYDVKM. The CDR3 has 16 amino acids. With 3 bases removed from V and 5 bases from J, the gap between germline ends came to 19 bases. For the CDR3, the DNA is TGTGCCAGCAGTTTGAGCGGGGTTGTGGAGATATATGGCTACACCTTC. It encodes CASSLSGVVEIYGYTF.

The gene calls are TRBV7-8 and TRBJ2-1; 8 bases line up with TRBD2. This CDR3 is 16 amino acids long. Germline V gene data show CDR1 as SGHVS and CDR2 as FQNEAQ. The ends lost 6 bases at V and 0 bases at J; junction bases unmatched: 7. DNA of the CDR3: TGTGCCAGCAGTCCTACTAGCGGAGCCTCCTACAATGAGCAGTTCTTC. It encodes CASSPTSGASYNEQFF.

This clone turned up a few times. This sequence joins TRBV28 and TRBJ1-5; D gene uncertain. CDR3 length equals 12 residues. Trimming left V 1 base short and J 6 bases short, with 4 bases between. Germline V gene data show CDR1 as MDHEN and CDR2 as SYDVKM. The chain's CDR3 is CASSLSVQPQHF. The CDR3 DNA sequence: TGTGCCAGCAGTTTATCGGTTCAGCCCCAGCATTTT.

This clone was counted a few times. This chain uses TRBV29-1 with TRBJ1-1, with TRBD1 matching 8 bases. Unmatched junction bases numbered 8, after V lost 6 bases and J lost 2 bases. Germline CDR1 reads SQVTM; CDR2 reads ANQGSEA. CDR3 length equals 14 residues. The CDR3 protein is CSVDTGTGNTEAFF. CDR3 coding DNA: TGCAGCGTCGATACCGGGACAGGAAACACTGAAGCTTTCTTT.

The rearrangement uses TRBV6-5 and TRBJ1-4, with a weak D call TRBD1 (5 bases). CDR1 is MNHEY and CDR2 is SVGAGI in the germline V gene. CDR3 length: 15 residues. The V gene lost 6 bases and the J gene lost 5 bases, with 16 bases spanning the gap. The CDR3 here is CASSPVGGRNEKLFF. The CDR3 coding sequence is TGTGCCAGCAGCCCCGTCGGGGGACGGAATGAAAAACTGTTTTTT.

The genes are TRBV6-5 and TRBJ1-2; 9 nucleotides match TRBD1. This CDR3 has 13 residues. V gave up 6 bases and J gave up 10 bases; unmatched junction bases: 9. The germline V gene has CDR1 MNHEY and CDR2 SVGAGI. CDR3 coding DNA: TGTGCCAGCAGCCCGGACAGGGGCTACGACTACACCTTC. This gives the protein CASSPDRGYDYTF.

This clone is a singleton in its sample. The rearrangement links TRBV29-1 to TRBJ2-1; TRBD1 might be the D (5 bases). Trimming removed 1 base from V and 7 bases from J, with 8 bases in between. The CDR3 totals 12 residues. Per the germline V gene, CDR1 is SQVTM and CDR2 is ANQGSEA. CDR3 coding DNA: TGCAGCGTTGAAGGCAGGGCGAATGAGCAGTTCTTC. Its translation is CSVEGRANEQFF.